This record concerns one TCR beta chain sequence. Its antigen is undetermined. This entry belongs to a study of T cell responses to AZD1222 COVID-19 vaccine. Overall study results and limits: Reportedly, close to half of spike-specific TCRs are directed against unmutated variant regions. Increases in Spike-specific TCR breadth and depth were seen after two AZD1222 doses. Donors were mostly white British, more females; clonal diversity possibly underestimated. Repertoires in all cases were sampled only once the peak T cell response had passed.

TCRdb's copy holds only in-frame clones and misses some; the assay was immunoSEQ multiplex PCR. The table includes 150,000 or so clones, approximately 92% detected once. V lost 0 bases, J lost 6 bases, and 11 bases lay in between. The length of the CDR3 is 14 residues. CDR1 and CDR2 (germline): LGHDT, YNNKEL (reference sequence). The sample was peripheral blood, taken 28 days after the second AZD1222 dose. V is TRBV3-1 (or the pseudogene TRBV3-2) and J is TRBJ1-2; no definite D call. The source of this sequence is an adult who received the AZD1222 COVID-19 vaccine. The DNA for the CDR3 is TGTGCCAGCAGCCAAGAAGTCTCCCTAGATGGCTACACCTTC. It specifies CASSQEVSLDGYTF.